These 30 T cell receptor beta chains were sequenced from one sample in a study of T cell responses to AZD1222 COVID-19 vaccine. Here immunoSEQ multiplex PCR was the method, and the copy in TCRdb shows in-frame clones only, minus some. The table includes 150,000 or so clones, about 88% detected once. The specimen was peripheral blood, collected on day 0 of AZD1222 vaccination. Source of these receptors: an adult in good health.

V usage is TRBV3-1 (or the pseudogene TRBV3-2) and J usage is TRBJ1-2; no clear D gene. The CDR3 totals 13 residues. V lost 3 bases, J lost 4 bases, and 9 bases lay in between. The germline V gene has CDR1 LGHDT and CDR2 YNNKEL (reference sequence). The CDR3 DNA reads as TGTGCCAGCAGCCATGTTACGAGCTATGGCTACACCTTC. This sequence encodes CASSHVTSYGYTF.

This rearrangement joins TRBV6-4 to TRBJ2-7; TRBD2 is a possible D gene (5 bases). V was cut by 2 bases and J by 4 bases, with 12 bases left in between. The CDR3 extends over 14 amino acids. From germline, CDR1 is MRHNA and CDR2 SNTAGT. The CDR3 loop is CASSDEARGYEQYF. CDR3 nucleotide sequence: TGTGCCAGCAGTGACGAAGCTCGGGGTTACGAGCAGTACTTC.

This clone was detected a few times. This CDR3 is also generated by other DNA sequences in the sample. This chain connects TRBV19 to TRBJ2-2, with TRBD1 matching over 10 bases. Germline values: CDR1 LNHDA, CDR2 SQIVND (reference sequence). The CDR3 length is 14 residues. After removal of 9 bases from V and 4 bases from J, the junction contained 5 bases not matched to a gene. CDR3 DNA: TGTGCCAGCCGACAGGGGGCTGCCACCGGGGAGCTGTTTTTT. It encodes CASRQGAATGELFF.

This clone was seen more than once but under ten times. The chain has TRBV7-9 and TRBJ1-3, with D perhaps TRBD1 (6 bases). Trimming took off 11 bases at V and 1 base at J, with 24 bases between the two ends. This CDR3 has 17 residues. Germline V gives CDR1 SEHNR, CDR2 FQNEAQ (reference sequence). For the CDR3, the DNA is TGTGCCTTCACCAGACGGGGGGCCGGCCCATCTGGAAACACCATATATTTT. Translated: CAFTRRGAGPSGNTIYF.

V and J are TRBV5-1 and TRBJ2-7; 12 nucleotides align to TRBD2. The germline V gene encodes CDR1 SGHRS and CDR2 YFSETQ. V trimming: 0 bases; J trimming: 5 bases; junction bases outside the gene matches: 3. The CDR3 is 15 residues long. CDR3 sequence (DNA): TGCGCCAGCAGCTTGGGGACTAGCGGGATCGACGAGCAGTACTTC. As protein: CASSLGTSGIDEQYF. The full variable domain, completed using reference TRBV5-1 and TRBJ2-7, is KAGVTQTPRYLIKTRGQQVTLSCSPISGHRSVSWYQQTPGQGLQFLFEYFSETQRNKGNFPGRFSGRQFSNSRSEMNVSTLELGDSALYLCASSLGTSGIDEQYFGPGTRLTVT.

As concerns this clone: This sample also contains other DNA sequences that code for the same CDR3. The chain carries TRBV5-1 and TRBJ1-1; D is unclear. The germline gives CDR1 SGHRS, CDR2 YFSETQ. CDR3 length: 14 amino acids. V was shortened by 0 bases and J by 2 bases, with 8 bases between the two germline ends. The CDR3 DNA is TGCGCCAGCAGCTTGGCCCGGGCCAACACTGAAGCTTTCTTT. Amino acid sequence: CASSLARANTEAFF.

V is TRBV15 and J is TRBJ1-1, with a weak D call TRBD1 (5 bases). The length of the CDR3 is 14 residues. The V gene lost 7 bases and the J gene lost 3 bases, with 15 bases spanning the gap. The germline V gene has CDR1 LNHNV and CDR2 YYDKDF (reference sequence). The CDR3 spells CATNRQQRDTEAFF. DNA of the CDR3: TGTGCCACCAACAGGCAACAGAGGGACACTGAAGCTTTCTTT.

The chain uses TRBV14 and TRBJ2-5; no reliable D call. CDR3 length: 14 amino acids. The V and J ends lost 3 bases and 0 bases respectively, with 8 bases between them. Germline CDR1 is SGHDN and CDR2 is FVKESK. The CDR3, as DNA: TGTGCCAGCAGCCACAACACTTACCAAGAGACCCAGTACTTC. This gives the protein CASSHNTYQETQYF.

CDR3 protein: CASSLETGSGYTF. The CDR3 bases are TGTGCCAGCAGCCTCGAGACAGGGTCAGGCTACACCTTC. The chain combines TRBV7-9 with TRBJ1-2; 7 bases are shared with TRBD1. Germline CDR1 and CDR2: SEHNR and FQNEAQ (reference sequence). The V gene end was trimmed by 5 bases and the J gene end by 8 bases; junction bases not matched to a gene: 8. CDR3 length: 13 amino acids.

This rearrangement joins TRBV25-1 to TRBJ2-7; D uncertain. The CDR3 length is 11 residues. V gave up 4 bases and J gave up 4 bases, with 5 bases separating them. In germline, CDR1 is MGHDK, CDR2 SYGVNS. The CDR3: CASSGLYEQYF. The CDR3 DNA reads TGTGCCAGCAGTGGACTTTACGAGCAGTACTTC.

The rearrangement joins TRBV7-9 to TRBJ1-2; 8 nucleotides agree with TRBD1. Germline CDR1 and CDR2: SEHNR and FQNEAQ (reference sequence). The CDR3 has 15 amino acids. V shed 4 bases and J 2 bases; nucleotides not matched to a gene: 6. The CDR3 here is CASSSIRQGNYGYTF. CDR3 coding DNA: TGTGCCAGCAGCTCCATCCGACAGGGGAACTATGGCTACACCTTC.

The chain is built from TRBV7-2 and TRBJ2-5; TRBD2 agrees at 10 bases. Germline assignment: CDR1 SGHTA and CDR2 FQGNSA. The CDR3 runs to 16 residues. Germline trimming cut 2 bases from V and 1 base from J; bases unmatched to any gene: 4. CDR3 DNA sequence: TGTGCCAGCAGCTTAAGTCTAGCGGGGGCCCAAGAGACCCAGTACTTC. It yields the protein CASSLSLAGAQETQYF.

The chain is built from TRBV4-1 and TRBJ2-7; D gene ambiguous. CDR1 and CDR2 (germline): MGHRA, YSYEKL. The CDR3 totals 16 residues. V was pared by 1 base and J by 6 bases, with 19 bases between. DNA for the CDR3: TGCGCCAGCAGCCAAGGCCGGGCAAAGGGTAGAGTCGAGCAGTACTTC. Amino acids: CASSQGRAKGRVEQYF.

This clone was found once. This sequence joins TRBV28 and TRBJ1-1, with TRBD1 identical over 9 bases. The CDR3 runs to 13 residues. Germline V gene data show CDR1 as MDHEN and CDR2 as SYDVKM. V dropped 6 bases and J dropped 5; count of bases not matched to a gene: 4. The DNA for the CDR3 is TGTGCCAGCAGGCCCGGGACAGGGACTGAAGCTTTCTTT. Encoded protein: CASRPGTGTEAFF.

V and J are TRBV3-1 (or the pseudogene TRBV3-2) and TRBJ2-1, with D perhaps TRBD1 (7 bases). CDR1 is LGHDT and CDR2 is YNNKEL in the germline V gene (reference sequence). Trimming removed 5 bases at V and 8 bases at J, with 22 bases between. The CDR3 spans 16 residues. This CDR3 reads CASSWRRGRGRYEQFF. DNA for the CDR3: TGTGCCAGCAGCTGGCGGCGGGGCAGGGGGAGGTATGAGCAGTTCTTC.

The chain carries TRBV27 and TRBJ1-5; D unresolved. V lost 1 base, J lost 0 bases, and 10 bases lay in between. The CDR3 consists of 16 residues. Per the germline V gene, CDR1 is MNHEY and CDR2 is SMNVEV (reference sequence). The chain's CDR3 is CASSLFGLDSNQPQHF. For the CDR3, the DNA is TGTGCCAGCAGTTTATTTGGGTTAGATAGCAATCAGCCCCAGCATTTT.

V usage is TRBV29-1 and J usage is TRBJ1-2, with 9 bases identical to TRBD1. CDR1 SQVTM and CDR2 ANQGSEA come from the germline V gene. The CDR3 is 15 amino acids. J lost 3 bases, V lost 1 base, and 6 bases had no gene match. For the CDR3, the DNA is TGCAGCGTTGAAGGGGACAGGGCGTCGCACTATGGCTACACCTTC. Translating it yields CSVEGDRASHYGYTF.

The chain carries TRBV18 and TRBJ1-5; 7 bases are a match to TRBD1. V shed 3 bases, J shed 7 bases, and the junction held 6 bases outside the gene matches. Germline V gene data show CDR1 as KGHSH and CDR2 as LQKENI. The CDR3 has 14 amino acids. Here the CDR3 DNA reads TGTGCCAGCTCACCGGAGGGGGCAGGGCAGCCCCAGCATTTT. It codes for CASSPEGAGQPQHF.

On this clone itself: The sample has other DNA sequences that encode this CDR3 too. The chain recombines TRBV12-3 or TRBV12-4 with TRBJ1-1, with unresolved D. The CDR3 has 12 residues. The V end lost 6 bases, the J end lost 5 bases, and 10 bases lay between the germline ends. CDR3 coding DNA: TGTGCCAGCAGCCTGGCGGGTACTGAAGCTTTCTTT. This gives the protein CASSLAGTEAFF.

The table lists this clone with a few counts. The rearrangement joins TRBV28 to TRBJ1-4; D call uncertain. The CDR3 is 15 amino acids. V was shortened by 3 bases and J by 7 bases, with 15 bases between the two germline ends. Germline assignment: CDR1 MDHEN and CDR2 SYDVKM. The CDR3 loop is CASSFSSLMGEKLFF. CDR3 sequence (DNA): TGTGCCAGCAGTTTTAGCAGTCTCATGGGTGAAAAACTGTTTTTT.

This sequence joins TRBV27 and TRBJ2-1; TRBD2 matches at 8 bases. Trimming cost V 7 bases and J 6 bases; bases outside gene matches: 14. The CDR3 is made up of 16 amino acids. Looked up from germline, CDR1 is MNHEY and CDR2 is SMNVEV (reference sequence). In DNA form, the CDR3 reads TGTGCCAGCACCTCACGTGCGGGGGGCACATCCAATGAGCAGTTCTTC. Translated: CASTSRAGGTSNEQFF.

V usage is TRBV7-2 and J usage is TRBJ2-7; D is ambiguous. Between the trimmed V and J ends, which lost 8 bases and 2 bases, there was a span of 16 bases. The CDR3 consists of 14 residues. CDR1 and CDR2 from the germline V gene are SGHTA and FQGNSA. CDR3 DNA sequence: TGTGCCAGCGCTCCCGTGGGCAGTACCTACGAGCAGTACTTC. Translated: CASAPVGSTYEQYF.

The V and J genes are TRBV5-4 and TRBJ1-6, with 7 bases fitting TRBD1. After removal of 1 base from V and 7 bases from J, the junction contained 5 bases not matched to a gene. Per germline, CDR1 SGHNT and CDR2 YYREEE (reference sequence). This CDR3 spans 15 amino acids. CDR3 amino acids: CASSLFADRNSPLHF. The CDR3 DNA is TGTGCCAGCAGCTTGTTCGCGGACAGGAATTCACCCCTCCACTTT.

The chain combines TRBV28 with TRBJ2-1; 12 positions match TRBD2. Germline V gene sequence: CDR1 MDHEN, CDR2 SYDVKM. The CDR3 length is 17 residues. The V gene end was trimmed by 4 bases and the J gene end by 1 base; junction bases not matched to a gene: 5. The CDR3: CASSSLAGGMSYNEQFF. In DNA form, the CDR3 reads TGTGCCAGCAGTTCACTAGCGGGGGGTATGTCCTACAATGAGCAGTTCTTC.

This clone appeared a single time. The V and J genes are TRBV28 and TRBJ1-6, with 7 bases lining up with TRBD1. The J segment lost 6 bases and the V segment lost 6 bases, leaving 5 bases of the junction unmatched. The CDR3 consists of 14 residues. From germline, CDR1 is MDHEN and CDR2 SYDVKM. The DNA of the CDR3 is TGTGCCAGCAGATCGGGACAGCCTAATTCACCCCTCCACTTT. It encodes CASRSGQPNSPLHF. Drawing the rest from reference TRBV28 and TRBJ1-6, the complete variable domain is DVKVTQSSRYLVKRTGEKVFLECVQDMDHENMFWYRQDPGLGLRLIYFSYDVKMKEKGDIPEGYSVSREKKERFSLILESASTNQTSMYLCASRSGQPNSPLHFGNGTRLTVT.

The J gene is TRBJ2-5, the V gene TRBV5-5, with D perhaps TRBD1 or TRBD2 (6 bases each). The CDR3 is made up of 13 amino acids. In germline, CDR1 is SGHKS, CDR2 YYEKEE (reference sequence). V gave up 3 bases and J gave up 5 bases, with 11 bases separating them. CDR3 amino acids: CASSSIGGETQYF. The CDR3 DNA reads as TGTGCCAGCAGCTCCATCGGGGGCGAGACCCAGTACTTC.

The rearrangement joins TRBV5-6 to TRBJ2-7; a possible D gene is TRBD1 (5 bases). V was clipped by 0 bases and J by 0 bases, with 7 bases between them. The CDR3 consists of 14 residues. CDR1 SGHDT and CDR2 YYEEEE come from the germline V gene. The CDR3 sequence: CASSLGQSSYEQYF. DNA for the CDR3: TGTGCCAGCAGCTTGGGACAGAGCTCCTACGAGCAGTACTTC.

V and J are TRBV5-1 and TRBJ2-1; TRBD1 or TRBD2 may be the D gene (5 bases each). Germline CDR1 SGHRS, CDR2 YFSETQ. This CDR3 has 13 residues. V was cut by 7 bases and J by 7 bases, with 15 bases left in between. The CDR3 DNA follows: TGCGCCAGCTCGAGAGGGGACGGAAATGAGCAGTTCTTC. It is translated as CASSRGDGNEQFF.

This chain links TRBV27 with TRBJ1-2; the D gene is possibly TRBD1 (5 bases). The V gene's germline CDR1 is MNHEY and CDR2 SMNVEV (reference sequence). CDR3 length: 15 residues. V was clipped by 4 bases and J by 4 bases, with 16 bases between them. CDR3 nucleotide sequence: TGTGCCAGCAGTTCCCCAGGGTTGTCCTTCTATGGCTACACCTTC. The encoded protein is CASSSPGLSFYGYTF.

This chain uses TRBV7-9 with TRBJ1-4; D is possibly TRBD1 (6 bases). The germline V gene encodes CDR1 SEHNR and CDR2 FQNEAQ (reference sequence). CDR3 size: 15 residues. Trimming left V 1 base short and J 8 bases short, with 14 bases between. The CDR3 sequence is CASSLDGRGGEKLFF. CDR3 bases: TGTGCCAGCAGCTTAGACGGCAGGGGCGGCGAAAAACTGTTTTTT.